A selection of T cell receptor beta chains follows, all from one sample in a study of T-cell memory formation after mild COVID-19. MiXCR, run by TCRdb on the 5' RACE reads, gives a single entry per CDR3 protein. The table shows tens of thousands of distinct CDR3 sequences, with roughly a tenth occurring only once. The sequenced sample consisted of PBMCs or a T cell subset sorted from them (not recorded which). The receptors stem from an adult woman who had mild COVID-19 (a few samples of this study predate the infection). Cell type and time point are not known. Each CDR3 is given with its conserved first and last residue. D genes are given only for firm matches. For some rows the clone size is stated as once, few or many, or as a class when expanded; others skip it.

clone_size	d_call	v_call	j_call	cdr3_nt	cdr3_aa
many	TRBD1	TRBV5-1	TRBJ1-1	TGCGCCAGCAGCTTGTACAGGGGGAACACTGAAGCTTTCTTT	CASSLYRGNTEAFF
.	.	TRBV6-6	TRBJ2-3	TGTGCCAGCAGTTACTCGACCAGCATGGTCCTTAGCACAGATACGCAGTATTTT	CASSYSTSMVLSTDTQYF
many	.	TRBV5-1	TRBJ2-1	TGCGCCAGCAGCTTGGGGCGCGATGAGCAGTTCTTC	CASSLGRDEQFF
few	TRBD1	TRBV7-9	TRBJ2-1	TGTGCCACTGAAGAGGGGGCTTACAATGAGCAGTTCTTC	CATEEGAYNEQFF
.	.	TRBV13	TRBJ2-7	TGTGCCAGCAGCTCGCAAGCCGCGGGGGAGCAGTACTTC	CASSSQAAGEQYF
many	.	TRBV5-1	TRBJ1-1	TGCGCCAGCAGGCAGCGAACAGGGTTGAACACTGAAGCTTTCTTT	CASRQRTGLNTEAFF
.	TRBD2	TRBV7-2	TRBJ2-6	TGTGCCATCCGGGGGCGGGAGGCTCGTGGGGCCAACGTCCTGACTTTC	CAIRGREARGANVLTF
few	TRBD1	TRBV28	TRBJ2-1	TGTGCCAGCAGTTTACCGTGGCAGGGGGCGGCCCTCTCCTACAATGAGCAGTTCTTC	CASSLPWQGAALSYNEQFF
many	.	TRBV5-1	TRBJ2-1	TGCGCCAGCAGCTTGACTACAGGGAAAGTGTCCTACAATGAGCAGTTCTTC	CASSLTTGKVSYNEQFF
.	.	TRBV27	TRBJ1-1	TGTGCCAGCAGTCAACAGGAATTGGGTGAAGCTTTCTTT	CASSQQELGEAFF
many	.	TRBV5-1	TRBJ1-2	TGCGCCAGCAGCTTGCAGGACAGTACCGGCTACACCTTC	CASSLQDSTGYTF
few	.	TRBV4-1	TRBJ2-5	TGCGCCAGCAGCCGAAGAGGGGACAACCTTCAAGAGACCCAGTACTTC	CASSRRGDNLQETQYF
.	.	TRBV11-3	TRBJ1-2	TGTGCCAGCAGCTTCGGTACAGGGCTGAACGGCTACACCTTC	CASSFGTGLNGYTF
.	.	TRBV10-3	TRBJ1-1	TGTGCCATCAGTGCCGATGCCGGGAGTGAAGCTTTCTTT	CAISADAGSEAFF
few	TRBD1	TRBV7-2	TRBJ2-2	TGTGCCAGCAGCTGGGGACAGGGAGACACCGGGGAGCTGTTTTTT	CASSWGQGDTGELFF
.	.	TRBV5-1	TRBJ1-4	TGCGCCAGCAGCCCAACACGCAAGTATGAAAAACTGTTTTTT	CASSPTRKYEKLFF
many	TRBD1	TRBV9	TRBJ2-7	TGTGCCAGCAGCCCAGGACAGGCGAGGCATCGCGAGCAGTACTTC	CASSPGQARHREQYF
few	.	TRBV6-2/TRBV6-3	TRBJ2-7	TGTGCCAGCAGTCGACAGTCTGACAGCTCCGAGCAGTACTTC	CASSRQSDSSEQYF
many	TRBD1	TRBV19	TRBJ2-4	TGTGCCAGTAGTCCATATCCCGGGACAGGGTTGCACATTCAGTACTTC	CASSPYPGTGLHIQYF
many	.	TRBV20-1	TRBJ1-1	TGCAGTGCTTCACAGGGCCTAGAAGCTTTCTTT	CSASQGLEAFF
few	TRBD1	TRBV5-1	TRBJ1-2	TGCGCCAGCAGCTTTGAGACAGGGTATGGCTACACCTTC	CASSFETGYGYTF
.	.	TRBV20-1	TRBJ1-2	TGCAGTGCTAGAGGTCAAGGAGCTAACTATGGCTACACCTTC	CSARGQGANYGYTF